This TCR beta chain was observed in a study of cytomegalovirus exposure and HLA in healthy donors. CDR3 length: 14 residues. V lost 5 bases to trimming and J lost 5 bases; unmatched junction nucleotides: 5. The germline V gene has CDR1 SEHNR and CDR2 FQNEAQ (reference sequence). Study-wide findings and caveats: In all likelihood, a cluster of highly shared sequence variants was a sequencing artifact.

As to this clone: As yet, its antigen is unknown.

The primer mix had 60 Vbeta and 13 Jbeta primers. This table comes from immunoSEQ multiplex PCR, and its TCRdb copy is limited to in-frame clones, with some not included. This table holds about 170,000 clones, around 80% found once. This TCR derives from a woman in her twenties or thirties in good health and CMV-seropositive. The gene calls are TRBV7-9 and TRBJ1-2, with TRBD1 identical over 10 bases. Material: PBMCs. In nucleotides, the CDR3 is TGTGCCAGCAGCCTACGGGACAGGGGTTATGGCTACACCTTC. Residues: CASSLRDRGYGYTF. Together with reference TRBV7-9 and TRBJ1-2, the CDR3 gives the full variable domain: DTGVSQNPRHKITKRGQNVTFRCDPISEHNRLYWYRQTLGQGPEFLTYFQNEAQLEKSRLLSDRFSAERPKGSFSTLEIQRTEQGDSAMYLCASSLRDRGYGYTFGSGTRLTVV.